This T cell receptor beta chain was documented in a study of early T cells in non-severe SARS-CoV-2 infection. At the level of the study: Sequencing was performed on bulk RNA from unsorted whole blood, leaving chains unpaired.

V shed 6 bases, J shed 5 bases, and the junction held 7 bases outside the gene matches. Germline V gene sequence: CDR1 DFQATT, CDR2 SNEGSKA (reference sequence). The CDR3 sequence is 12 residues long. The TCR library protocol attached unique molecular identifiers to the individual cDNA molecules. TCRdb processed the 5' RACE reads anew with MiXCR; each CDR3 protein has one entry. The sample lists some 82,000 distinct CDR3 sequences, about an eighth seen once, with approximately 4.7% in the top ten. This clonotype was recorded a few times. This sequence was found in an adult who was a healthcare worker with PCR-confirmed SARS-CoV-2 infection or an uninfected control (not recorded which). The J gene is TRBJ2-7, the V gene TRBV20-1; 7 positions agree with TRBD1. Sequenced here: whole blood, sampled at baseline. The DNA of the CDR3 is TGCAGTGCCCCACAGGGGAACCACGAGCAGTACTTC. It yields the protein CSAPQGNHEQYF.